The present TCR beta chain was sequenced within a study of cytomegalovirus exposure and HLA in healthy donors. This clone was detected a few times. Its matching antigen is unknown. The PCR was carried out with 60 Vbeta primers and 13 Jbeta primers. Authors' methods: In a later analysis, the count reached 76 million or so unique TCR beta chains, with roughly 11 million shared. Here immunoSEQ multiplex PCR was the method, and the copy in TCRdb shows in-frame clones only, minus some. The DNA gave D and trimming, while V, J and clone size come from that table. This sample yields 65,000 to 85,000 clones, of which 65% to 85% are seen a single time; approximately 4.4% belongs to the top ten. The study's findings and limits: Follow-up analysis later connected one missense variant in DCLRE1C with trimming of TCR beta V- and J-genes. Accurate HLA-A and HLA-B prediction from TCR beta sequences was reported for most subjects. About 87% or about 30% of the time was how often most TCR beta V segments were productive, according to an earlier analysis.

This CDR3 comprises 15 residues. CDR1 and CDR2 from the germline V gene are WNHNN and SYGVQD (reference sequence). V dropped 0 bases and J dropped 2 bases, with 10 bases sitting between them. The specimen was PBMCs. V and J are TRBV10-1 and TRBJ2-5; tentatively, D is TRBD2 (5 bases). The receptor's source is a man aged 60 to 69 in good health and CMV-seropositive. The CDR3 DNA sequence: TGCGCCAGCAGTGAGTCGGTCAGCGGTCAAGAGACCCAGTACTTC. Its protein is CASSESVSGQETQYF.